The rows below give T cell receptor beta chains drawn from one sample of a study of blood T cells in healthy people across ages. MiXCR, run by TCRdb on the 5' RACE reads, gives a single entry per CDR3 protein. The table has 1.5 million to 2 million distinct CDR3 sequences, roughly 32% seen once. Sequencing input: blood. All receptors derive from a young woman in good health. The CDR3 runs from the conserved cysteine through the conserved F or W. A D gene is named only where the DNA matches it firmly. Size is stated for part of the rows, as once, few or many counts, or as a class when the clone is expanded.

j_call | v_call | d_call | clone_size | cdr3_aa | cdr3_nt
TRBJ2-3 | TRBV11-2 | TRBD2 | NA | CASSPGGLEQYF | TGTGCCAGCAGCCCCGGAGGACTAGAGCAGTATTTT
TRBJ1-5 | TRBV5-1 | NA | few | CASSFTRPNNQPQHF | TGCGCCAGCAGCTTTACCAGGCCCAACAATCAGCCCCAGCATTTT
TRBJ2-7 | TRBV7-2 | NA | many | CASSSSRGGYEQYF | TGTGCCAGCAGCTCGAGTCGTGGGGGCTACGAGCAGTACTTC
TRBJ2-7 | TRBV11-1 | TRBD2 | NA | CASSLGPRTSGGALVRLNEQYF | TGTGCCAGCAGCTTAGGGCCTAGGACTAGCGGGGGGGCCCTAGTTCGGCTGAACGAGCAGTACTTC
TRBJ1-1 | TRBV7-9 | NA | many | CASSLDSMNTEAFF | TGTGCCAGCAGCTTAGACAGCATGAACACTGAAGCTTTCTTT
TRBJ2-7 | TRBV6-2/TRBV6-3 | TRBD2 | NA | CASSYPHPGGDVEQYF | TGTGCCAGCAGTTACCCCCACCCGGGAGGTGATGTCGAGCAGTACTTC
TRBJ2-7 | TRBV20-1 | TRBD1 | NA | CSAQDRGEQYF | TGCAGTGCTCAGGACAGGGGCGAGCAGTACTTC
TRBJ2-1 | TRBV7-2 | TRBD2 | NA | CASSLTGLALRYNEQFF | TGTGCCAGCAGCTTAACTGGACTAGCGCTTCGCTACAATGAGCAGTTCTTC
TRBJ2-1 | TRBV4-2 | NA | many | CASSQGGLYWQFF | TGTGCCAGCAGCCAAGGGGGCCTCTATTGGCAGTTCTTC
TRBJ2-3 | TRBV28 | NA | NA | CATLHAPDTQYF | TGTGCCACCCTCCACGCTCCAGATACGCAGTATTTT
TRBJ1-1 | TRBV20-1 | TRBD1 | NA | CSANRGPMNTEAFF | TGCAGTGCTAACAGGGGCCCTATGAACACTGAAGCTTTCTTT
TRBJ1-1 | TRBV3-1 | TRBD1 | NA | CASSLYTGTGGPLNTEAFF | TGTGCCAGCAGCCTATATACCGGGACAGGGGGACCATTGAACACTGAAGCTTTCTTT
TRBJ1-2 | TRBV29-1 | NA | NA | CSVELDTF | TGCAGCGTTGAGTTGGACACCTTC
TRBJ2-1 | TRBV7-6 | TRBD2 | NA | CASSSTETSGGRWSYNEQFF | TGTGCCAGCAGCTCCACCGAGACTTCGGGGGGTAGGTGGTCCTACAATGAGCAGTTCTTC